The clone carrying this T cell receptor beta chain was counted once. Its antigen is undetermined. This record comes from a study of B cell selection in AIRE deficiency. Study-wide findings and caveats: Shared Treg sequences were biased toward short CDR3s with few non-templated nucleotide insertions. With only TCRbeta sequenced, around a third of shared healthy Treg sequences overlapped Tconv. Tconv and Treg cells from AIRE-deficient patients resembled healthy donors in TCRBV usage, CDR3 length and diversity.

TCRdb's copy holds only in-frame clones and misses some; the assay was immunoSEQ multiplex PCR. The sample has some 25,000 clones; about 92% are singletons. Germline values: CDR1 LNHDA, CDR2 SQIVND (reference sequence). The germline V and J ends were trimmed by 2 bases and 3 bases, with 22 bases remaining between them. The CDR3 is 18 residues long. The regulatory T cell sort gate was CD4+CD25hiCD127low/negative. The source is a human donor in good health. This sequence joins TRBV19 and TRBJ1-1; TRBD1 might be the D (5 bases). Sequencing was carried out using CD4+CD25+ Tregs sorted from PBMCs. In DNA form, the CDR3 reads TGTGCCAGTAGTATAAGGTACGGGGCAGGGAGAGGGGACACTGAAGCTTTCTTT. This translates into CASSIRYGAGRGDTEAFF.